This T cell receptor (beta chain) was identified in a study of blood T cells in healthy people across ages. As for this clonotype: The target antigen is unknown.

Study results and limitations: Possibly confounding the expanded clonotype changes was the fact that donor CMV status was unknown.

Each donor had 9 to 10 milliliters of peripheral blood drawn. The authors ran a second PCR of roughly 6 to 11 cycles using a sample-barcoded 5' primer and a J-beta primer mix. Each TCR beta cDNA got a 12-nucleotide random molecular identifier. TCRdb used MiXCR to reprocess the 5' RACE reads, holding one entry per CDR3 protein. Of about 780,000 distinct CDR3 sequences in the sample, about 45% were seen once. Per the germline V gene, CDR1 is SGHNT and CDR2 is YYREEE (reference sequence). This CDR3 is built from 15 residues. What was sequenced was blood. This sequence originates from an elderly man in good health. V is TRBV5-4 and J is TRBJ2-5; 7 bases agree with TRBD1. The end of the DNA aligns better with TRBJ2-7, so the J call may be wrong. The CDR3 protein is CASSLIGDSTFEQYF. CDR3 bases: TGTGCCAGCAGCTTGATTGGGGACAGTACCTTCGAGCAGTACTTC.